This TCR beta chain was found in a study of identical twins. Overall study findings and caveats: Low generation-probability sequences were in excess among twin-shared out-of-frame alpha sequences.

This clonotype was seen only a few times. Antigen: not known. TCRdb passed the 5' RACE reads through MiXCR, listing each CDR3 protein once. The data contain 520,000 or so distinct CDR3 sequences, 20% to 25% of them seen just once; the ten biggest clones take up 0.8% to 1%. This CDR3 spans 15 amino acids. Deletions cut 3 bases from V and 0 bases from J, with 9 bases between. The germline CDR1 and CDR2 sequences are MNHEY and SMNVEV (reference sequence). These data also formed part of another study, on T cells expressing NK-cell markers.

The chain carries TRBV27 and TRBJ2-4; D gene ambiguous. The receptor was derived from a woman aged 18-29 years in good health. Sequencing was done on a sample of CD4+ T cells sorted from blood. In nucleotides, the CDR3 is TGTGCCAGCAGTTTCACGATACTAGCCAAAAACATTCAGTACTTC. Translated, it gives CASSFTILAKNIQYF.